One sample yielded the 32 T cell receptor beta chains listed below, sequenced in a study of T cell responses to AZD1222 COVID-19 vaccine. Clones were read by immunoSEQ multiplex PCR, and TCRdb kept only the in-frame ones, dropping some. In the table there are over 130,000 clones, about 93% of which are singletons. The source was peripheral blood, collected on day 0 of AZD1222 vaccination. The receptors were sampled from an adult in good health.

This clone came up once. V usage is TRBV7-9 and J usage is TRBJ1-1; possible D gene TRBD1, 6 bases. This CDR3 spans 13 amino acids. V gave up 6 bases and J gave up 7 bases, with 15 bases separating them. Germline lookup yields CDR1 SEHNR and CDR2 FQNEAQ (reference sequence). The CDR3 coding sequence is TGTGCCAGCAGTTTTGCGGACAGAGTTGAAGCTTTCTTT. The encoded protein is CASSFADRVEAFF.

The chain carries TRBV5-1 and TRBJ2-5; 10 bases match TRBD1. Germline CDR1 reads SGHRS; CDR2 reads YFSETQ. The V segment lost 0 bases and the J segment 6 bases; nucleotides outside the gene matches: 8. The CDR3 has 16 residues. The DNA for the CDR3 is TGCGCCAGCAGCTTGGGGGACAGGGGTCCTTGGAAGACCCAGTACTTC. This translates into CASSLGDRGPWKTQYF.

This chain uses TRBV19 with TRBJ1-6, with TRBD1 matching over 7 bases. This CDR3 has 12 amino acids. V dropped 7 bases and J dropped 12; count of bases not matched to a gene: 6. Germline CDR1 is LNHDA and CDR2 is SQIVND (reference sequence). The CDR3 reads CASTGGQRPLHF. DNA of the CDR3: TGTGCCAGTACCGGGGGACAGAGACCCCTCCACTTT.

This sequence joins TRBV5-6 and TRBJ2-3; 11 bases line up with TRBD2. Unmatched junction bases numbered 8, after V lost 0 bases and J lost 5 bases. CDR3 size: 17 residues. Germline V gene data show CDR1 as SGHDT and CDR2 as YYEEEE. Written as DNA, the CDR3 is TGTGCCAGCAGCTTGGTTGTAGCGGGGGGGCCAGAAGATACGCAGTATTTT. Protein product: CASSLVVAGGPEDTQYF.

The chain carries TRBV7-9 and TRBJ2-7; D gene uncertain. V was trimmed by 5 bases and J by 9 bases, leaving 11 bases between them. The CDR3 is made up of 11 amino acids. Looked up from germline, CDR1 is SEHNR and CDR2 is FQNEAQ (reference sequence). As DNA, the CDR3 is TGTGCCAGCAGCCTTGATATTCGGCAGTACTTC. This codes for CASSLDIRQYF.

The gene calls are TRBV30 and TRBJ2-1; D may correspond to TRBD1 or TRBD2 (5 bases each). Trimming took 8 bases from V and 8 from J, leaving 22 bases between them. The CDR3 is made up of 14 amino acids. Germline values: CDR1 GTSNPN, CDR2 SVGIG (reference sequence). The CDR3 is CAKAQGRGGDEQFF. For the CDR3, the DNA is TGTGCCAAAGCCCAGGGACGGGGTGGAGATGAGCAGTTCTTC.

This clone occurred once. The CDR3 region is CASSGPAGGQGEQFF. CDR3 in DNA: TGTGCCAGCAGTGGACCAGCGGGGGGGCAGGGTGAGCAGTTCTTC. The rearrangement uses TRBV2 and TRBJ2-1; TRBD2 agrees at 10 bases. From germline, CDR1 is SNHLY and CDR2 FYNNEI. The CDR3 runs to 15 residues. V trimming: 4 bases; J trimming: 9 bases; junction bases outside the gene matches: 9. Looking up the rest from reference TRBV2 and TRBJ2-1 gives the full variable domain: EPEVTQTPSHQVTQMGQEVILRCVPISNHLYFYWYRQILGQKVEFLVSFYNNEISEKSEIFDDQFSVERPDGSNFTLKIRSTKLEDSAMYFCASSGPAGGQGEQFFGPGTRLTVL.

V gene TRBV7-3 combines with J gene TRBJ1-1, with D tentatively TRBD1 (6 bases). The V gene's germline CDR1 is SGHTA and CDR2 FQGTGA. With 5 bases removed from V and 7 bases from J, the gap between germline ends came to 8 bases. The CDR3 covers 11 residues. For the CDR3, the DNA is TGTGCCAGCAGCCAGGGGAATGAAGCTTTCTTT. Its protein product is CASSQGNEAFF.

The chain joins TRBV27 to TRBJ1-6; no firm D call. The CDR3 covers 13 residues. Germline V gene sequence: CDR1 MNHEY, CDR2 SMNVEV (reference sequence). V lost 0 bases and J lost 7, with 4 bases in between. CDR3 sequence: CASSLSPNSPLHF. CDR3 DNA: TGTGCCAGCAGTTTATCCCCGAATTCACCCCTCCACTTT.

This clone was recorded only once. This rearrangement joins TRBV6-2 or TRBV6-3 to TRBJ1-2, with TRBD1 matching 7 bases. The CDR3 has 15 amino acids. The V gene end was trimmed by 6 bases and the J gene end by 2 bases; junction bases not matched to a gene: 9. The germline V gene encodes CDR1 MNHEY and CDR2 SVGEGT. The CDR3 loop is CASSERGQVNYGYTF. The DNA of the CDR3 is TGTGCCAGCAGCGAAAGGGGGCAAGTAAACTATGGCTACACCTTC.

The chain combines TRBV11-1 with TRBJ2-3; 9 bases agree with TRBD1. The CDR3 covers 15 residues. Germline V lookup: CDR1 SGHAT, CDR2 FQDESV (reference sequence). Unmatched junction bases numbered 3, after V lost 4 bases and J lost 1 base. The CDR3 protein is CASSYWTGGTDTQYF. The CDR3 DNA is TGTGCCAGCAGCTACTGGACAGGGGGCACAGATACGCAGTATTTT.

This clone was observed a few times. The V gene is TRBV18, the J gene TRBJ2-7, with D perhaps TRBD1 (5 bases). The CDR3 is 13 residues long. V shed 9 bases and J shed 6 bases, with 18 bases lying between them. Germline V gives CDR1 KGHSH, CDR2 LQKENI. The CDR3 bases are TGTGCCAGTTCCATCGACAGTTGGGGCGAGCAGTACTTC. Its protein product is CASSIDSWGEQYF. Full variable domain (outside the CDR3, taken from reference TRBV18 and TRBJ2-7): NAGVMQNPRHLVRRRGQEARLRCSPMKGHSHVYWYRQLPEEGLKFMVYLQKENIIDESGMPKERFSAEFPKEGPSILRIQQVVRGDSAAYFCASSIDSWGEQYFGPGTRLTVT.

The chain has TRBV9 and TRBJ2-2; D gene unclear. Looked up from germline, CDR1 is SGDLS and CDR2 is YYNGEE. Trimming removed 4 bases at V and 6 bases at J, with 10 bases between. CDR3 length equals 13 residues. DNA of the CDR3: TGTGCCAGCAGCCCAGGACCTCCCGGGGAGCTGTTTTTT. As protein: CASSPGPPGELFF.

This rearrangement joins TRBV7-2 to TRBJ1-2, with 9 bases aligning to TRBD1. The V segment lost 5 bases and the J segment 4 bases; nucleotides outside the gene matches: 2. CDR1 is SGHTA and CDR2 is FQGNSA in the germline V gene. The CDR3 covers 13 residues. The CDR3 here is CASSETGGYGYTF. The DNA for the CDR3 is TGTGCCAGCAGCGAGACAGGGGGCTATGGCTACACCTTC.

This clone was seen once. J is TRBJ1-2 and V is TRBV4-1; possible D gene TRBD1, 6 bases. CDR1 is MGHRA and CDR2 is YSYEKL in the germline V gene. Trimming pared 2 bases from V and 0 bases from J, leaving 10 bases between. This CDR3 is built from 15 residues. The CDR3 spells CASSQIGQTNYGYTF. The CDR3 bases are TGCGCCAGCAGCCAAATCGGACAGACTAACTATGGCTACACCTTC.

This clone occurred once. This rearrangement joins TRBV10-3 to TRBJ2-7; D is ambiguous. The CDR3 covers 13 residues. Between the trimmed V and J ends, which lost 4 bases and 2 bases, there was a span of 9 bases. Germline loops: CDR1 ENHRY, CDR2 SYGVKD. The DNA of the CDR3 is TGTGCCATCAGTGGCGCCAGTCCCTACGAGCAGTACTTC. Its translation is CAISGASPYEQYF.

This clone was seen more than once but under ten times. The chain has TRBV2 and TRBJ1-2; 7 bases align to TRBD1. The germline V gene has CDR1 SNHLY and CDR2 FYNNEI. V gave up 0 bases and J gave up 4 bases; unmatched junction bases: 5. CDR3 length: 15 residues. CDR3 in amino acids: CASSEAGTVAYGYTF. In DNA, the CDR3 is TGTGCCAGCAGTGAAGCGGGGACAGTAGCCTATGGCTACACCTTC.

The CDR3 here is CASSLSVTYEQYF. The CDR3 DNA reads TGTGCCAGCAGTTTATCAGTTACCTACGAGCAGTACTTC. The chain couples TRBV12-3 or TRBV12-4 to TRBJ2-7; no definite D call. CDR3 length: 13 amino acids. Trimming removed 2 bases from V and 2 bases from J, with 7 bases in between.

The chain joins TRBV19 to TRBJ2-1; TRBD2 aligns across 11 bases. The germline V gene has CDR1 LNHDA and CDR2 SQIVND (reference sequence). The CDR3 length is 16 residues. Trimming removed 6 bases from V and 7 bases from J; junction bases left unmatched: 11. CDR3 sequence (DNA): TGTGCCAGTAGCGCTACAGGAGGGACTAGCGGTAATGAGCAGTTCTTC. Its protein is CASSATGGTSGNEQFF.

The V and J genes are TRBV10-3 and TRBJ2-7; D uncertain. Trimming removed 0 bases from V and 7 bases from J, with 7 bases in between. The CDR3 totals 12 residues. In germline, CDR1 is ENHRY, CDR2 SYGVKD. The CDR3 bases are TGTGCCATCAGTGAGTCAGCAGAGGAGCAGTACTTC. Encoded protein: CAISESAEEQYF.

This rearrangement joins TRBV19 to TRBJ1-2; unclear D gene. The germline V gene has CDR1 LNHDA and CDR2 SQIVND (reference sequence). V was trimmed by 0 bases and J by 6 bases, leaving 17 bases between them. CDR3 length: 16 residues. This CDR3 reads CASSIDAGLYLDGYTF. The DNA for the CDR3 is TGTGCCAGTAGTATAGACGCCGGGCTCTACCTCGATGGCTACACCTTC.

The rearrangement links TRBV6-5 to TRBJ1-5, with D uncertain. The V gene lost 6 bases and the J gene lost 5 bases, with 11 bases spanning the gap. CDR3 size: 13 residues. The germline gives CDR1 MNHEY, CDR2 SVGAGI. Here the CDR3 reads CASRNNGDQPQHF. The DNA of the CDR3 is TGTGCCAGCAGAAATAACGGGGATCAGCCCCAGCATTTT.

V gene TRBV11-2 combines with J gene TRBJ2-1, with TRBD2 matching over 9 bases. CDR3 length: 16 residues. Germline assignment: CDR1 SGHAT and CDR2 FQNNGV. With 0 bases clipped from V and 10 bases from J, the junction kept 10 bases outside the gene matches. The CDR3 sequence: CASSLERAGGRQEQFF. The CDR3 bases are TGTGCCAGCAGCTTAGAGCGTGCGGGGGGGCGACAGGAGCAGTTCTTC.

The chain employs TRBV11-3 and TRBJ2-1, with a tentative D call TRBD2 (5 bases). CDR3 length: 13 amino acids. V was shortened by 5 bases and J by 0 bases, with 5 bases between the two germline ends. The germline V gene encodes CDR1 SGHNT and CDR2 YENEEA. CDR3 amino acids: CASSGSSYNEQFF. CDR3 nucleotides: TGTGCCAGCAGCGGGAGCTCCTACAATGAGCAGTTCTTC.

The chain joins TRBV2 to TRBJ2-7; D is ambiguous. Trimming left V 4 bases short and J 3 bases short, with 10 bases between. Per germline, CDR1 SNHLY and CDR2 FYNNEI. This CDR3 is built from 13 residues. In nucleotides, the CDR3 is TGTGCCAGCAGTGGAGACGGCAACTACGAGCAGTACTTC. Translation: CASSGDGNYEQYF. Drawing the rest from reference TRBV2 and TRBJ2-7, the complete variable domain is EPEVTQTPSHQVTQMGQEVILRCVPISNHLYFYWYRQILGQKVEFLVSFYNNEISEKSEIFDDQFSVERPDGSNFTLKIRSTKLEDSAMYFCASSGDGNYEQYFGPGTRLTVT.

This clone has only one observation. J is TRBJ2-1 and V is TRBV19; no reliable D call. CDR1 LNHDA and CDR2 SQIVND come from the germline V gene (reference sequence). Trimming stripped 3 bases from V and 8 bases from J, with 11 bases between. The CDR3 loop spans 13 amino acids. DNA of the CDR3: TGTGCCAGTAGTATTCGGCGAATCGATGAGCAGTTCTTC. Translation gives CASSIRRIDEQFF.

The J gene is TRBJ1-5, the V gene TRBV6-1; tentative D call: TRBD1 (5 bases). Looked up from germline, CDR1 is MNHNS and CDR2 is SASEGT. V gave up 5 bases and J gave up 1 base, with 12 bases separating them. CDR3 length equals 15 residues. CDR3 DNA sequence: TGTGCCAGCAGTCCGGGACCTGCGAGCAATCAGCCCCAGCATTTT. Residues: CASSPGPASNQPQHF.

V gene TRBV5-1 combines with J gene TRBJ2-5; D remains ambiguous. Trimming took 3 bases from V and 5 from J, leaving 17 bases between them. Per the germline V gene, CDR1 is SGHRS and CDR2 is YFSETQ. The CDR3 sequence is 15 residues long. The CDR3 nucleotides read TGCGCCAGCAGCTCCCGACTTGCCCCCGAGGAGACCCAGTACTTC. Residues: CASSSRLAPEETQYF.

This sequence joins TRBV14 and TRBJ2-2; perhaps TRBD2 as D (5 bases). Germline CDR1 is SGHDN and CDR2 is FVKESK. The CDR3 sequence is 14 residues long. Trimming stripped 2 bases from V and 6 bases from J, with 10 bases between. The CDR3 protein is CASSQPVASGELFF. Here the CDR3 DNA reads TGTGCCAGCAGCCAACCGGTAGCGTCCGGGGAGCTGTTTTTT.

V gene TRBV5-8 combines with J gene TRBJ2-5; 7 bases match TRBD1. CDR3 length equals 14 residues. Germline V lookup: CDR1 SGHTS, CDR2 YDEGEE. The V gene end was trimmed by 1 base and the J gene end by 2 bases; junction bases not matched to a gene: 2. DNA for the CDR3: TGTGCCAGCAGCTTGACCAGGGGGCAAGAGACCCAGTACTTC. The encoded protein is CASSLTRGQETQYF.

CDR3 sequence reads: CATSRRQGVDGYTF. The CDR3 DNA reads TGTGCCACCAGCAGAAGACAGGGGGTGGATGGCTACACCTTC. The rearrangement uses TRBV15 and TRBJ1-2; TRBD1 agrees at 9 bases. After removal of 2 bases from V and 6 bases from J, the junction contained 4 bases not matched to a gene. Germline values: CDR1 LNHNV, CDR2 YYDKDF (reference sequence). This CDR3 has 14 amino acids.

The chain recombines TRBV3-1 (or the pseudogene TRBV3-2) with TRBJ1-2; no clear D gene. Between the trimmed V and J ends, which lost 1 base and 7 bases, there was a span of 16 bases. This CDR3 spans 15 amino acids. Germline V CDR1 and CDR2: LGHDT, YNNKEL (reference sequence). The CDR3 sequence: CASSQGPAGRGGYTF. The CDR3 region has the DNA TGTGCCAGCAGCCAAGGGCCGGCGGGTCGGGGTGGCTACACCTTC.